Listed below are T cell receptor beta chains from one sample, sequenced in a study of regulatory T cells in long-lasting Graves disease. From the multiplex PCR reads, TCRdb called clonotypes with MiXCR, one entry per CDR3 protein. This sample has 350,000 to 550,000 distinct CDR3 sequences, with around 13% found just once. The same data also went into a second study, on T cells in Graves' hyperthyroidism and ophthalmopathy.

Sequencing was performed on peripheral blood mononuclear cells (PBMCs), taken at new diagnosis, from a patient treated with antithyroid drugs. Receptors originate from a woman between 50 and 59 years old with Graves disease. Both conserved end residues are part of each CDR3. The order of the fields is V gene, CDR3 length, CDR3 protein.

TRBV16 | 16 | CASSQLKQGLNTEAFF
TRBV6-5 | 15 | CASSSPRDSKYEQYF
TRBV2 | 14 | CASSDQGTGGSYTF
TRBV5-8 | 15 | CASRPGWDSTDTQYF
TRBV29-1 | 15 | CSVEVKGRLQETQYF
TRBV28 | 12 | CASSFLDYEQYF
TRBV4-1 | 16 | CASSQVGIDDTGELFF
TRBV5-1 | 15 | CASSLRGPGIHEQYF
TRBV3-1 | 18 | CASSQDVRNSFTNGELFF
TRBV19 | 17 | CASSTSRQGAGYNEQFF
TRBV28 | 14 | CASRDSLAKNIQYF
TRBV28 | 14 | CASSLGRHQETQYF
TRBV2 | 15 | CASSTRGFNNQPQHF
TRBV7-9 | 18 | CASSPVGAGTSSYNEQFF
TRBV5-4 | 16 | CASSLDGGQEITEAFF
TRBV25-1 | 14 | CASSLSSEADTQYF
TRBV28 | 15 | CASGDSGRGIDTQYF
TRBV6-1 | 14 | CASRKLLDNTEAFF
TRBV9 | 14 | CASSSPVGANIQYF
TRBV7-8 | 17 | CASSLVWAAGERNEQYF
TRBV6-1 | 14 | CASSEGGSSDTQYF
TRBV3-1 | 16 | CASSPVRLAGGDEQFF
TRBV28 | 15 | CASRPRDRASQPQHF